Below are 9 T cell receptor beta chains sequenced from a single sample in a study of shared clonotypes between healthy human individuals. Assay used: immunoSEQ multiplex PCR; TCRdb lists only in-frame clones, some missing. Of some 600,000 clones in the sample, 96% are singletons; the top ten hold 0.11%. CD8 cells regarded as naive lacked CD45RO, were positively chosen for CCR7, and omitted terminally differentiated effector memory CD45RA+ cells. Sequencing was carried out using naive CD8+ T cells sorted from blood. All receptors come from a woman between 25 and 40 years old in good health.

The chain links TRBV9 to TRBJ2-2; TRBD2 matches at 7 bases. Germline V gives CDR1 SGDLS, CDR2 YYNGEE. The V gene end was trimmed by 0 bases and the J gene end by 9 bases; junction bases not matched to a gene: 11. The CDR3 runs to 16 residues. The CDR3 DNA is TGTGCCAGCAGCGTAGTAGCGGGCGGTGGTGTCCGGGAGCTGTTTTTT. Protein sequence: CASSVVAGGGVRELFF.

The chain uses TRBV10-2 and TRBJ2-7; D is undetermined. The CDR3 covers 13 residues. Germline CDR1 WSHSY, CDR2 SAAADI. Trimming stripped 10 bases from V and 2 bases from J, with 15 bases between. As DNA, the CDR3 is TGCGCCACAGCCGAAACAGATGCCTACGAGCAGTACTTC. This codes for CATAETDAYEQYF.

In the case of this clone: Other DNA sequences in this specimen translate into the identical CDR3. This sequence joins TRBV28 and TRBJ2-7; 8 bases line up with TRBD2. The CDR3 has 14 residues. Germline CDR1 is MDHEN and CDR2 is SYDVKM. V lost 3 bases and J lost 2; bases outside the gene matches: 3. CDR3 coding DNA: TGTGCCAGCAGTTTTAGCGGGACCACCTACGAGCAGTACTTC. Translating gives CASSFSGTTYEQYF.

The chain carries TRBV25-1 and TRBJ1-6; D remains ambiguous. The germline CDR1 and CDR2 sequences are MGHDK and SYGVNS. The CDR3 is 16 residues long. With 3 bases removed from V and 10 bases from J, the gap between germline ends came to 19 bases. The CDR3, as DNA: TGTGCCAGCAGTGACCCCACAGCGGAGACGGGATCACCCCTCCACTTT. This encodes CASSDPTAETGSPLHF.

The chain uses TRBV7-7 and TRBJ2-1; possibly TRBD1 or TRBD2 for D (6 bases each). This CDR3 has 14 amino acids. Germline V gene sequence: CDR1 SSHAT, CDR2 FNYEAQ (reference sequence). V was trimmed by 4 bases and J by 6 bases, leaving 13 bases between them. The CDR3 is CASSSRDTPNEQFF. The CDR3 bases are TGTGCCAGCAGCTCGCGGGACACCCCCAATGAGCAGTTCTTC.

CDR3: CASSLREAYGYTF. CDR3 nucleotide sequence: TGTGCCAGCAGCTTACGCGAGGCCTATGGCTACACCTTC. The V and J genes are TRBV7-8 and TRBJ1-2; D is ambiguous. Germline V gene sequence: CDR1 SGHVS, CDR2 FQNEAQ. The CDR3 covers 13 residues. Trimming left V 2 bases short and J 4 bases short, with 8 bases between.

The rearrangement uses TRBV29-1 and TRBJ2-7; 9 positions agree with TRBD2. This CDR3 comprises 14 residues. Trimming removed 0 bases from V and 0 bases from J; junction bases left unmatched: 0. Per the germline V gene, CDR1 is SQVTM and CDR2 is ANQGSEA. The CDR3: CSVEDSGSSYEQYF. The CDR3, as DNA: TGCAGCGTTGAAGATAGCGGGAGCTCCTACGAGCAGTACTTC.

This chain connects TRBV27 to TRBJ2-1; D is unclear. V was cut by 5 bases and J by 1 base, with 12 bases left in between. This CDR3 contains 15 residues. The V gene's germline CDR1 is MNHEY and CDR2 SMNVEV (reference sequence). This CDR3 reads CASSPARVSYNEQFF. As DNA, the CDR3 is TGTGCCAGCAGTCCTGCTAGGGTTTCCTACAATGAGCAGTTCTTC.

The table lists this clone with a few counts. The V gene is TRBV30, the J gene TRBJ1-1; D uncertain. The germline gives CDR1 GTSNPN, CDR2 SVGIG (reference sequence). This CDR3 comprises 13 residues. Trimming removed 1 base from V and 0 bases from J, with 6 bases in between. CDR3 DNA sequence: TGTGCCTGGAGTGCTCTCATGAACACTGAAGCTTTCTTT. It translates to CAWSALMNTEAFF.